This is a list of T cell receptor beta chains from one sample in a study of metastatic and nonmetastatic thyroid tumors. TCRdb re-called clones via MiXCR from the PCR reads. The data show approximately 40,000 clones, over 9.5% seen once. Sequencing was done on a sample of blood. The origin of the receptors is a female donor with papillary thyroid cancer or a benign thyroid nodule (not recorded which). Some clones in this sample may be carry-over from other donors' samples. CDR3s include the opening cysteine and the closing phenylalanine or tryptophan. The D gene is left open where the match is weak. Only part of the rows carry a size: once, few, many, or a class if the clone is expanded.

TRBD2 | TRBJ2-7 | TRBV20-1 | many | CSAIAGDYEQYF | TGCAGTGCTATAGCGGGAGACTACGAGCAGTACTTC
NA | TRBJ2-6 | TRBV11-1 | many | CASSSRQSLGTNVLTF | TGTGCCAGCAGCTCTAGACAGTCTCTTGGGACCAACGTCCTGACTTTC
NA | TRBJ1-6 | TRBV19 | many | CASSIAGNSPLHF | TGTGCCAGTAGTATCGCCGGAAATTCACCCCTCCACTTT
NA | TRBJ2-5 | TRBV12-3/TRBV12-4 | many | CASRSLGHKTQETQYF | TGTGCCAGCAGGAGTCTGGGACACAAAACCCAAGAGACCCAGTACTTC
NA | TRBJ2-5 | TRBV4-2 | many | CASSLGTGRGQETQYF | TGTGCCAGCAGCCTGGGAACAGGCAGGGGACAAGAGACCCAGTACTTC
TRBD2 | TRBJ2-2 | TRBV29-1 | many | CSVGASGNGELFF | TGCAGCGTTGGAGCTAGCGGTAACGGGGAGCTGTTTTTT
TRBD2 | TRBJ2-1 | TRBV20-1 | many | CSARVAGGIYEQFF | TGCAGTGCTAGAGTGGCGGGAGGGATCTATGAGCAGTTCTTC
TRBD1 | TRBJ2-2 | TRBV11-2 | NA | CASSPPGGGPNTGELFF | TGTGCCAGCAGCCCCCCAGGGGGCGGGCCTAACACCGGGGAGCTGTTTTTT
TRBD2 | TRBJ2-1 | TRBV24-1 | many | CATSDSSGRDYNEQFF | TGTGCCACCAGTGATTCTAGCGGGAGGGACTACAATGAGCAGTTCTTC
NA | TRBJ2-3 | TRBV19 | many | CASARSTDTQYF | TGTGCCAGTGCTCGTAGCACAGATACGCAGTATTTT
NA | TRBJ2-7 | TRBV2 | many | CASSENLKSDEQYF | TGTGCCAGCAGTGAGAACTTGAAGAGCGACGAGCAGTACTTC
NA | TRBJ1-2 | TRBV28 | many | CASSSRGASDGYTF | TGTGCCAGCAGTTCTCGAGGGGCATCCGATGGCTACACCTTC
NA | TRBJ2-2 | TRBV27 | few | CASTVGPGGELFF | TGTGCCAGCACCGTCGGACCCGGCGGGGAGCTGTTTTTT
NA | TRBJ1-4 | TRBV3-1 | many | CASSQFRLNEKLFF | TGTGCCAGCAGCCAATTTCGGCTTAATGAAAAACTGTTTTTT
TRBD2 | TRBJ2-3 | TRBV4-2 | many | CASSQGGGRLTDTQYF | TGTGCCAGCAGCCAAGGTGGCGGGAGATTGACAGATACGCAGTATTTT
NA | TRBJ2-7 | TRBV4-1 | many | CASSQEEGERNEQYF | TGCGCCAGCAGCCAGGAAGAGGGGGAGAGGAACGAGCAGTACTTC
NA | TRBJ2-3 | TRBV6-5 | many | CASSYSQGGGMVDTQYF | TGTGCCAGCAGTTACTCGCAGGGGGGGGGAATGGTCGATACGCAGTATTTT
NA | TRBJ2-6 | TRBV6-4 | many | CASSETALTGANVLTF | TGTGCCAGCAGTGAGACGGCATTAACTGGGGCCAACGTCCTGACTTTC
NA | TRBJ2-7 | TRBV7-9 | NA | CASSPPGVSYEQYF | TGTGCCAGTAGCCCCCCGGGCGTATCCTACGAGCAGTACTTC
NA | TRBJ1-4 | TRBV28 | few | CASSIKSSTNEKLFF | TGTGCCAGCAGCATAAAGTCCTCAACTAATGAAAAACTGTTTTTT
NA | TRBJ1-1 | TRBV6-1 | many | CASSWTVSGTEAFF | TGTGCCAGCAGCTGGACAGTCTCAGGCACTGAAGCTTTCTTT
TRBD1 | TRBJ1-5 | TRBV30 | many | CAWDRGLGNQPQHF | TGTGCCTGGGACAGGGGGCTTGGCAATCAGCCCCAGCATTTT
TRBD2 | TRBJ2-3 | TRBV20-1 | many | CSARGREGTDTQYF | TGCAGTGCCAGAGGGCGGGAGGGCACAGATACGCAGTATTTT
NA | TRBJ1-5 | TRBV2 | many | CASSLRGAQHF | TGTGCCAGCAGTCTCCGTGGGGCCCAGCATTTT
NA | TRBJ2-2 | TRBV24-1 | NA | CATSVTGELFF | TGTGCCACCAGTGTCACCGGGGAGCTGTTTTTT
TRBD2 | TRBJ2-1 | TRBV20-1 | many | CSARELAGGFSYNEQFF | TGCAGTGCTAGGGAACTAGCGGGAGGGTTCTCCTACAATGAGCAGTTCTTC
NA | TRBJ2-1 | TRBV9 | many | CASSTRDLMNEQFF | TGTGCCAGCAGCACACGGGACCTCATGAATGAGCAGTTCTTC
NA | TRBJ2-5 | TRBV20-1 | few | CSARDWDTTQYF | TGCAGTGCTAGAGATTGGGACACCACCCAGTACTTC
NA | TRBJ2-7 | TRBV20-1 | many | CSAKPSGPMEQYF | TGCAGTGCCAAACCCAGCGGGCCCATGGAGCAGTACTTC
NA | TRBJ2-3 | TRBV15 | many | CATSRDLGDTQYF | TGTGCCACCAGCAGAGATCTTGGGGATACGCAGTATTTT
TRBD1 | TRBJ1-5 | TRBV19 | many | CASDPGTGYNQPQHF | TGTGCCAGTGACCCCGGGACAGGGTACAATCAGCCCCAGCATTTT
NA | TRBJ2-5 | TRBV7-9 | many | CASSPGTFQETQYF | TGTGCCAGCAGCCCTGGGACTTTCCAAGAGACCCAGTACTTC
TRBD2 | TRBJ2-7 | TRBV6-1 | NA | CASSQPGTSGPYEQYF | TGTGCCAGCAGTCAACCGGGCACTAGCGGCCCCTACGAGCAGTACTTC
TRBD1 | TRBJ1-2 | TRBV2 | many | CASLPYSGGASGYTF | TGTGCCAGCCTGCCCTATTCAGGGGGCGCAAGCGGCTACACCTTC
NA | TRBJ1-1 | TRBV5-4 | many | CASSVDMANTEAFF | TGTGCCAGCAGCGTAGACATGGCGAACACTGAAGCTTTCTTT
TRBD2 | TRBJ2-7 | TRBV6-1 | many | CASRTSGSYEQYF | TGTGCCAGCAGGACTAGCGGGAGTTACGAGCAGTACTTC
TRBD1 | TRBJ2-2 | TRBV4-1 | many | CASRSFGTGFAGELFF | TGCGCCAGCAGGTCCTTCGGGACAGGGTTTGCCGGGGAGCTGTTTTTT
NA | TRBJ1-3 | TRBV19 | many | CASSKRHGVSGNTIYF | TGTGCCAGTAGTAAACGCCACGGTGTATCCGGAAACACCATATATTTT
TRBD2 | TRBJ2-1 | TRBV24-1 | many | CATGGAGGRRNEQFF | TGTGCCACCGGGGGGGCGGGAGGGCGGCGTAATGAGCAGTTCTTC
NA | TRBJ2-1 | TRBV12-3/TRBV12-4 | many | CASSPVIDEQFF | TGTGCCAGCAGCCCTGTAATTGATGAGCAGTTCTTC
NA | TRBJ1-1 | TRBV6-1 | NA | CASSPDRVGSTEAFF | TGTGCCAGCAGCCCCGATAGAGTAGGTAGCACTGAAGCTTTCTTT
NA | TRBJ2-7 | TRBV7-9 | many | CASSLGQMGEQYF | TGTGCCAGCAGCTTAGGCCAGATGGGTGAGCAGTACTTC
NA | TRBJ2-7 | TRBV28 | many | CASRVGTYEQYF | TGTGCCAGCAGGGTGGGGACCTACGAGCAGTACTTC